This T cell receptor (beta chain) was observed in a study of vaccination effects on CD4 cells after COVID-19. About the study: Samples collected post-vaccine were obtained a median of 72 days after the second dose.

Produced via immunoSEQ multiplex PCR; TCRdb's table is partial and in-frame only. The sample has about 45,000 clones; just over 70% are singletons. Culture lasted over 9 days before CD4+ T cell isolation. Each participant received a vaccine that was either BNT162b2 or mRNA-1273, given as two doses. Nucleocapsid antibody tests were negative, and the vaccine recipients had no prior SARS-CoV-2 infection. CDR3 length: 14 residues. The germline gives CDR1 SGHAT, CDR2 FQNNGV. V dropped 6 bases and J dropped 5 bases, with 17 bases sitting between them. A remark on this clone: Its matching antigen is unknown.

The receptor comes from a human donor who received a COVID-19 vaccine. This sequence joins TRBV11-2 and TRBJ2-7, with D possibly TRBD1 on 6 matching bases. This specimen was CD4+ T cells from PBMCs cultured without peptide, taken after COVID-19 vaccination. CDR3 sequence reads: CASSPNRVNHEQYF. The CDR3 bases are TGTGCCAGCAGTCCAAACAGGGTAAACCACGAGCAGTACTTC.